The 11 T cell receptor beta chains presented below share a single source sample, sequenced in a study of cytomegalovirus exposure and HLA in healthy donors. PCR involved 60 Vbeta and 13 Jbeta primers. The data were produced by immunoSEQ multiplex PCR, yet TCRdb's version contains in-frame clones alone and is incomplete. Of about 130,000 clones in the sample, roughly 69% were seen once. Sample: PBMCs. The receptors originated from a human donor in good health.

There are a few counts of this clone. The J gene is TRBJ2-2, the V gene TRBV6-1, with D possibly TRBD1 on 6 matching bases. Germline V gene sequence: CDR1 MNHNS, CDR2 SASEGT. The CDR3 length is 14 residues. The ends were cut back, 10 bases at V and 0 bases at J, with 12 bases in the middle. CDR3 protein: CATKTGPNTGELFF. As DNA, the CDR3 is TGTGCCACCAAGACAGGACCGAACACCGGGGAGCTGTTTTTT.

V is TRBV7-3 and J is TRBJ2-1; D is perhaps TRBD2 (6 bases). Germline CDR1 and CDR2: SGHTA and FQGTGA. V lost 2 bases to trimming and J lost 5 bases, with 10 bases between them. The CDR3 is 14 amino acids. The CDR3 DNA reads TGTGCCAGCAGCTTAGGCGGGACGAACAATGAGCAGTTCTTC. As protein: CASSLGGTNNEQFF.

The CDR3 DNA sequence: TGTGCCACGCACATGGGCGTGGAGCAGTACTTC. Protein sequence: CATHMGVEQYF. The chain is built from TRBV21-1 and TRBJ2-7; TRBD1 is the table's D call and was not checked against the DNA. TRBV21-1 is flagged as a pseudogene. The CDR3 is 11 amino acids.

The chain is built from TRBV28 and TRBJ1-5; TRBD1 matches 7 bases. The CDR3 spans 17 residues. Germline values: CDR1 MDHEN, CDR2 SYDVKM. The V segment lost 8 bases and the J segment 2 bases; nucleotides outside the gene matches: 15. CDR3 sequence reads: CASRDSRLRVGNQPQHF. The CDR3 nucleotides are TGTGCCAGCCGGGACAGCCGCCTACGCGTCGGCAATCAGCCCCAGCATTTT.

The chain is built from TRBV2 and TRBJ1-2; perhaps TRBD1 as D (6 bases). From germline, CDR1 is SNHLY and CDR2 FYNNEI. V lost 4 bases and J 2 bases, leaving 8 bases between the germline ends. CDR3 length: 13 residues. CDR3 DNA: TGTGCCAGCAGTGGGACAGACAACTATGGCTACACCTTC. Its translation: CASSGTDNYGYTF.

J is TRBJ1-2 and V is TRBV19, with TRBD1 matching over 11 bases. The CDR3 runs to 16 residues. Looked up from germline, CDR1 is LNHDA and CDR2 is SQIVND (reference sequence). The trim removed 7 bases at V and 8 bases at J, leaving 15 bases unmatched. CDR3 bases: TGTGCCAGTACCCCCGCTCCGCCGGGACAGGGGGGAGGCTACACCTTC. It yields the protein CASTPAPPGQGGGYTF.

The chain employs TRBV7-9 and TRBJ2-7; 7 bases agree with TRBD2. CDR1 is SEHNR and CDR2 is FQNEAQ in the germline V gene (reference sequence). The CDR3 is 13 residues long. The CDR3 sequence is CSTARWGGYEQYF. The CDR3 coding sequence is TGTTCCACAGCTAGATGGGGGGGCTACGAGCAGTACTTC. The variable domain in full, with the rest retrieved from reference TRBV7-9 and TRBJ2-7, is DTGVSQNPRHKITKRGQNVTFRCDPISEHNRLYWYRQTLGQGPEFLTYFQNEAQLEKSRLLSDRFSAERPKGSFSTLEIQRTEQGDSAMYLCSTARWGGYEQYFGPGTRLTVT.

The V and J genes are TRBV30 and TRBJ1-6, with D hard to call. This CDR3 has 13 amino acids. Trimming took off 3 bases at V and 9 bases at J, with 12 bases between the two ends. Germline V lookup: CDR1 GTSNPN, CDR2 SVGIG (reference sequence). CDR3 nucleotides: TGTGCCTGGAGGCTCGAGCGTCGTTCACCCCTCCACTTT. It yields the protein CAWRLERRSPLHF.

This clone showed up just a few times. The V gene is TRBV7-2, the J gene TRBJ2-3; tentatively, D is TRBD2 (5 bases). The CDR3 has 14 amino acids. Germline V gene data show CDR1 as SGHTA and CDR2 as FQGNSA. The ends were cut back, 1 base at V and 7 bases at J, with 12 bases in the middle. The CDR3 protein is CASSLVRAENTQYF. The CDR3 DNA follows: TGTGCCAGCAGCTTAGTGAGGGCGGAAAATACGCAGTATTTT.

The J gene is TRBJ2-4, the V gene TRBV7-9; a weak D match, TRBD1 (6 bases). Germline V CDR1 and CDR2: SEHNR, FQNEAQ (reference sequence). The CDR3 length is 16 residues. The V and J ends lost 2 bases and 5 bases respectively, with 16 bases between them. In nucleotides, the CDR3 is TGTGCCAGCAGCTTACGTCAGGGGAGCGAGGAAAACATTCAGTACTTC. The encoded protein is CASSLRQGSEENIQYF.

This chain links TRBV11-2 with TRBJ2-1; 9 nucleotides match TRBD1. Germline V gene sequence: CDR1 SGHAT, CDR2 FQNNGV. V shed 5 bases, J shed 7 bases, and the junction held 6 bases outside the gene matches. This CDR3 spans 14 amino acids. CDR3 coding DNA: TGTGCCAGCAGCCCCGGGACAGGGACTAATGAGCAGTTCTTC. Translation: CASSPGTGTNEQFF.